The entry below describes one TCR beta chain. Its antigen is unidentified. The data were produced by immunoSEQ multiplex PCR, yet TCRdb's version contains in-frame clones alone and is incomplete. The data show 13,000 or so clones, with about 97% seen just once and 4.2% held by the top ten. The germline V gene encodes CDR1 GTSNPN and CDR2 SVGIG (reference sequence). CDR3 size: 11 residues. Trimming stripped 5 bases from V and 7 bases from J, with 11 bases between. This entry is derived from a study of T cell clonotyping in hematopoietic cell transplantation. Points from the study as a whole: Few recipient clonotypes overlapped donors; over 95% were de novo at given depth. Cells were unsorted, so CD4 and CD8 contributions were not separated.

The sequenced sample was peripheral blood mononuclear cells, obtained 30 days after allogeneic stem cell transplant. This chain links TRBV30 with TRBJ1-2; D not certain. The sequence derives from a female patient between 50 and 60 years old who had an allogeneic stem cell transplant from an unrelated donor, so T cells may come from the graft donor. Some clones in this sample may be carry-over from other donors' samples. This CDR3 reads CAWLSGSGYTF. CDR3 in DNA: TGTGCCTGGTTATCAGGTTCTGGCTACACCTTC.